These 28 T cell receptor beta chains originate from one sample sequenced in a study of cytomegalovirus exposure and HLA in healthy donors. The study ran its PCR with 60 Vbeta and 13 Jbeta primers. Data came from immunoSEQ multiplex PCR; TCRdb stores just in-frame clones and leaves some out. Of 60,000 to 85,000 clones in the sample, 74% were seen once. The source material was PBMCs. Receptors were obtained from a human donor in good health.

V usage is TRBV27 and J usage is TRBJ2-3, with 7 bases that match TRBD2. V was pared by 4 bases and J by 4 bases, with 8 bases of the junction left unmatched. This CDR3 has 15 residues. Germline lookup yields CDR1 MNHEY and CDR2 SMNVEV (reference sequence). CDR3 sequence reads: CASSWGGRPADTQYF. As DNA, the CDR3 is TGTGCCAGCAGTTGGGGGGGACGGCCGGCAGATACGCAGTATTTT.

The V gene is TRBV5-4, the J gene TRBJ2-7; the match to TRBD1 covers 10 bases. V shed 4 bases and J 0 bases; nucleotides not matched to a gene: 4. Germline CDR1 reads SGHNT; CDR2 reads YYREEE (reference sequence). The CDR3 loop spans 15 amino acids. The CDR3 spells CASSGGQGSSYEQYF. The CDR3 DNA reads as TGTGCCAGCAGCGGGGGACAGGGGAGCTCCTACGAGCAGTACTTC.

The CDR3, as DNA: TGTGCCAGCAGCTTAGTCGACAACGGGGGTGCTTTCTTT. This codes for CASSLVDNGGAFF. The V call is TRBV7-9, the J call TRBJ1-1, with D tentatively TRBD1 (5 bases). The CDR3 length is 13 residues. CDR1 and CDR2 from the germline V gene are SEHNR and FQNEAQ (reference sequence). V was trimmed by 1 base and J by 11 bases, leaving 14 bases between them.

This clone was found once. The CDR3 sequence is CASSEATHKAFF. Written as DNA, the CDR3 is TGTGCCAGCAGTGAAGCGACACACAAAGCTTTCTTT. The genes are TRBV2 and TRBJ1-1; D unresolved. CDR1 and CDR2 from the germline V gene are SNHLY and FYNNEI. Trimming took off 0 bases at V and 9 bases at J, with 8 bases between the two ends. The CDR3 is 12 amino acids. Together with reference TRBV2 and TRBJ1-1, the CDR3 gives the full variable domain: EPEVTQTPSHQVTQMGQEVILRCVPISNHLYFYWYRQILGQKVEFLVSFYNNEISEKSEIFDDQFSVERPDGSNFTLKIRSTKLEDSAMYFCASSEATHKAFFGQGTRLTVV.

The V and J genes are TRBV2 and TRBJ1-1; D not resolved. From germline, CDR1 is SNHLY and CDR2 FYNNEI. The germline V and J ends were trimmed by 6 bases and 1 base, with 9 bases remaining between them. CDR3 size: 13 residues. The CDR3 DNA reads TGTGCCAGCAGCACTACAACGAACACTGAAGCTTTCTTT. Protein product: CASSTTTNTEAFF.

The chain joins TRBV6-5 to TRBJ1-5; a possible D gene is TRBD1 (5 bases). CDR1 MNHEY and CDR2 SVGAGI come from the germline V gene. This CDR3 has 13 amino acids. The V end was cut by 6 bases, the J end by 4 bases, with 10 bases between. CDR3 region: CASSLTDNQPQHF. In nucleotides, the CDR3 is TGTGCCAGCAGCCTGACAGATAATCAGCCCCAGCATTTT.

V and J are TRBV6-1 and TRBJ1-2; D uncertain. CDR3 size: 12 residues. Germline CDR1 and CDR2: MNHNS and SASEGT. Trimming stripped 3 bases from V and 3 bases from J, with 5 bases between. CDR3 bases: TGTGCCAGCAGTGACCAGTACTATGGCTACACCTTC. This encodes CASSDQYYGYTF.

The rearrangement links TRBV29-1 to TRBJ2-7; 10 nucleotides agree with TRBD2. CDR1 and CDR2 (germline): SQVTM, ANQGSEA. The CDR3 length is 14 residues. Unmatched junction bases numbered 8, after V lost 4 bases and J lost 5 bases. In DNA, the CDR3 is TGCAGCGTTGTCCCGCTAGCGGGAGTCGACGAGCAGTACTTC. It translates to CSVVPLAGVDEQYF.

This clone was recorded at least ten times. The V gene is TRBV6-6, the J gene TRBJ1-4; the D is unclear. Germline CDR1 MNHNY, CDR2 SVGAGI (reference sequence). With 5 bases removed from V and 8 bases from J, the gap between germline ends came to 12 bases. This CDR3 is built from 13 residues. The CDR3 loop reads CASSRVDREKLFF. The CDR3 DNA sequence: TGTGCCAGCAGTCGGGTAGATAGGGAAAAACTGTTTTTT.

Within the sample, this clone is medium-sized. The genes are TRBV6-6 and TRBJ2-7; maybe TRBD1 (6 bases). Germline lookup yields CDR1 MNHNY and CDR2 SVGAGI (reference sequence). V was pared by 5 bases and J by 5 bases, with 16 bases between. The CDR3 sequence is 14 residues long. The DNA of the CDR3 is TGTGCCAGCAGTACTCCCCGGGACACCAACGAGCAGTACTTC. Its protein product is CASSTPRDTNEQYF.

The CDR3 spells CASSLGSRGAQAEGYTF. The DNA for the CDR3 is TGTGCCAGCAGCTTAGGGTCCCGGGGGGCCCAAGCAGAAGGCTACACCTTC. V and J are TRBV7-2 and TRBJ1-2; D might be TRBD1 (6 bases). The CDR3 sequence is 17 residues long. V gave up 1 base and J gave up 8 bases, with 23 bases separating them. The V gene's germline CDR1 is SGHTA and CDR2 FQGNSA.

J is TRBJ2-7 and V is TRBV6-6; 7 nucleotides agree with TRBD1. CDR1 is MNHNY and CDR2 is SVGAGI in the germline V gene (reference sequence). CDR3 length: 13 amino acids. V lost 4 bases and J lost 7; bases outside the gene matches: 7. CDR3 amino acids: CASSSTGVGEQYF. In DNA, the CDR3 is TGTGCCAGCAGTTCAACAGGGGTTGGGGAGCAGTACTTC.

The CDR3 loop is CASSAPGLYEQYF. The DNA for the CDR3 is TGTGCCAGCAGCGCCCCGGGACTCTACGAGCAGTACTTC. The chain combines TRBV9 with TRBJ2-7; D might be TRBD2 (6 bases). The CDR3 runs 13 residues. CDR1 SGDLS and CDR2 YYNGEE come from the germline V gene. The V gene lost 3 bases and the J gene lost 3 bases, with 10 bases spanning the gap.

The chain employs TRBV27 and TRBJ2-3; the D is unclear. The CDR3 extends over 13 amino acids. Germline values: CDR1 MNHEY, CDR2 SMNVEV (reference sequence). The germline V and J ends were trimmed by 3 bases and 4 bases, with 8 bases remaining between them. The CDR3 sequence is CASSLARADTQYF. The CDR3 DNA sequence: TGTGCCAGCAGTTTGGCCCGGGCAGATACGCAGTATTTT.

This clone rates as medium-sized. V and J are TRBV6-4 and TRBJ2-3; the D gene is possibly TRBD1 (5 bases). CDR1 and CDR2 from the germline V gene are MRHNA and SNTAGT. The CDR3 totals 13 residues. The V and J ends lost 4 bases and 2 bases respectively, with 7 bases between them. The DNA of the CDR3 is TGTGCCAGCAGTGGGACAAACACAGATACGCAGTATTTT. Amino acids: CASSGTNTDTQYF.

The chain is built from TRBV30 and TRBJ1-4, with TRBD1 identical over 10 bases. The CDR3 consists of 13 residues. The germline CDR1 and CDR2 sequences are GTSNPN and SVGIG (reference sequence). V trimming: 3 bases; J trimming: 8 bases; junction bases outside the gene matches: 3. CDR3 DNA: TGTGCCTGGAGGGGACAGGGGATCGAAAAACTGTTTTTT. It yields the protein CAWRGQGIEKLFF.

The J gene is TRBJ1-1, the V gene TRBV2; 7 bases fit TRBD1. The ends lost 5 bases at V and 0 bases at J; junction bases unmatched: 9. The germline gives CDR1 SNHLY, CDR2 FYNNEI. This CDR3 region has 16 residues. The CDR3 DNA reads as TGTGCCAGCAGTCTGGGGGCAGGGGGAATGAACACTGAAGCTTTCTTT. Translation: CASSLGAGGMNTEAFF.

This clone was found many times. This sequence joins TRBV4-1 and TRBJ2-7, with 7 bases aligning to TRBD1. Germline V gives CDR1 MGHRA, CDR2 YSYEKL. This CDR3 is built from 15 residues. Trimming took 0 bases from V and 4 from J; bases not matched to a gene: 6. The CDR3 protein is CASSQEGTASYEQYF. CDR3 coding DNA: TGCGCCAGCAGCCAAGAAGGGACAGCGAGTTACGAGCAGTACTTC.

The V gene is TRBV7-3, the J gene TRBJ2-3, with a possible D match to TRBD2 (5 bases). Trimming pared 5 bases from V and 7 bases from J, leaving 10 bases between. This CDR3 spans 12 amino acids. Germline assignment: CDR1 SGHTA and CDR2 FQGTGA. The CDR3 sequence is CASSPPGNTQYF. The DNA of the CDR3 is TGTGCCAGCAGCCCTCCGGGGAATACGCAGTATTTT. Full variable domain (remainder filled in from reference TRBV7-3 and TRBJ2-3): GAGVSQTPSNKVTEKGKYVELRCDPISGHTALYWYRQSLGQGPEFLIYFQGTGAADDSGLPNDRFFAVRPEGSVSTLKIQRTERGDSAVYLCASSPPGNTQYFGPGTRLTVL.

The gene calls are TRBV11-2 and TRBJ2-7; 13 nucleotides match TRBD2. Germline CDR1 and CDR2: SGHAT and FQNNGV. Trimming took 4 bases from V and 6 from J; bases not matched to a gene: 6. The CDR3 has 15 amino acids. CDR3 nucleotides: TGTGCCAGCAGCTCGGGACTAGCGGGAACGTTCGAGCAGTACTTC. This translates into CASSSGLAGTFEQYF. The full variable domain, rest sourced from reference TRBV11-2 and TRBJ2-7, is EAGVAQSPRYKIIEKRQSVAFWCNPISGHATLYWYQQILGQGPKLLIQFQNNGVVDDSQLPKDRFSAERLKGVDSTLKIQPAKLEDSAVYLCASSSGLAGTFEQYFGPGTRLTVT.

V gene TRBV9 combines with J gene TRBJ2-1, with D possibly being TRBD2 (5 bases). CDR3 length: 15 amino acids. Germline CDR1 SGDLS, CDR2 YYNGEE. Trimming stripped 0 bases from V and 3 bases from J, with 10 bases between. The CDR3 sequence: CASSVVPAGYNEQFF. CDR3 bases: TGTGCCAGCAGCGTAGTGCCGGCGGGCTACAATGAGCAGTTCTTC.

V is TRBV14 and J is TRBJ2-3; no reliable D call. Trimming shortened V by 1 base and J by 5 bases, and 10 bases separated the two germline ends. Germline CDR1 reads SGHDN; CDR2 reads FVKESK. This CDR3 spans 14 amino acids. The CDR3 protein is CASSQGRRRDTQYF. CDR3 in DNA: TGTGCCAGCAGCCAAGGGAGACGGAGAGATACGCAGTATTTT.

About this clone: Other DNA sequences in the same sample also yield this CDR3. V and J are TRBV6-5 and TRBJ2-2, with D perhaps TRBD1 (6 bases). The CDR3 has 13 amino acids. Trimming removed 2 bases from V and 6 bases from J, with 7 bases in between. The germline gives CDR1 MNHEY, CDR2 SVGAGI. The CDR3 region is CASSYKGAGELFF. DNA for the CDR3: TGTGCCAGCAGTTACAAGGGGGCCGGGGAGCTGTTTTTT.

This clone was detected only once. The rearrangement uses TRBV7-9 and TRBJ2-2; no clear D. CDR3 length: 13 residues. Trimming took off 5 bases at V and 5 bases at J, with 9 bases between the two ends. CDR1 is SEHNR and CDR2 is FQNEAQ in the germline V gene (reference sequence). The CDR3 DNA sequence: TGTGCCAGCAGCCCGGTACCAACCGGGGAGCTGTTTTTT. Protein sequence: CASSPVPTGELFF.

This chain links TRBV5-1 with TRBJ2-3, with D unresolved. The germline V and J ends were trimmed by 0 bases and 5 bases, with 7 bases remaining between them. Germline V gene sequence: CDR1 SGHRS, CDR2 YFSETQ. This CDR3 comprises 13 residues. CDR3 sequence: CASSLVPEDTQYF. CDR3 sequence (DNA): TGCGCCAGCAGCTTGGTACCAGAAGATACGCAGTATTTT.

This chain connects TRBV6-1 to TRBJ1-5; D possibly corresponds to TRBD1 (6 bases). Germline V gene data show CDR1 as MNHNS and CDR2 as SASEGT. V lost 4 bases and J 2 bases, leaving 9 bases between the germline ends. CDR3 length equals 14 residues. This CDR3 is CASSANRGNQPQHF. CDR3 bases: TGTGCCAGCAGTGCTAACAGGGGCAATCAGCCCCAGCATTTT.

This sequence joins TRBV5-6 and TRBJ1-4; 9 bases are a match to TRBD1. The CDR3 has 15 amino acids. Germline CDR1 is SGHDT and CDR2 is YYEEEE. V shed 4 bases, J shed 8 bases, and the junction held 9 bases outside the gene matches. The CDR3 is CASSTLGTGREKLFF. DNA of the CDR3: TGTGCCAGCAGCACTCTTGGGACAGGGAGGGAAAAACTGTTTTTT.

For the CDR3, the DNA is TGTGCCAGCAGCTCCCCGAAGAGCTCCTACGAGCAGTACTTC. It codes for CASSSPKSSYEQYF. The rearrangement uses TRBV11-1 and TRBJ2-7; D is undetermined. This CDR3 has 14 amino acids. CDR1 and CDR2 from the germline V gene are SGHAT and FQDESV (reference sequence). The V end was cut by 4 bases, the J end by 0 bases, with 10 bases between.